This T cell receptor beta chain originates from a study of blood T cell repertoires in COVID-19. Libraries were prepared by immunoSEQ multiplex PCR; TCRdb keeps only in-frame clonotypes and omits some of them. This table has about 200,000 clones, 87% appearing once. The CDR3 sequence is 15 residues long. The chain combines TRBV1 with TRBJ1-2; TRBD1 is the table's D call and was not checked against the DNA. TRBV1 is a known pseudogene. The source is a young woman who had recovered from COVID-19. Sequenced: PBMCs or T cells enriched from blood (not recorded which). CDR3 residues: CTSSQEQGSNYGYTF. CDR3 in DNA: TGCACCAGCAGCCAGGAACAGGGCTCTAACTATGGCTACACCTTC.